This paragraph covers one T cell receptor beta chain sequence. Its antigen remains unidentified. No base-level quality is on record; no much larger clone is a single base apart. The CDR3 sequence holds 11 residues, the cysteine and phenylalanine included. CDR3 DNA is the only sequence kept; it has 33 bases, read in frame from the first base. Unmatched junction bases come to 3, with V trimmed by 8 bases and J by 7 bases. The CDR1 and CDR2 encoded by the germline V gene are SNHLY and FYNNEI. A total of roughly 30 patients with locally advanced or metastatic urothelial carcinoma, treated at Memorial Sloan Kettering on a trial protocol, made up the cohort. Peripheral blood mononuclear cells were collected pretreatment and during treatment, at between 1 and 8 total time points per patient. The Qiagen DNeasy Blood extraction kit was used to purify genomic DNA from total PBMCs and tumor samples. PBMCs were collected pretreatment and during treatment and were isolated and stored as previously described.

The sample is drawn from a study of PD-L1 blockade in urothelial cancer (dated by TCRdb to about 2017). Context from the whole study: Every patient began therapy in about 2014 and was given atezolizumab 1,200 mg intravenously every 3 weeks. Durable clinical benefit was defined as a progression-free survival longer than 6 months, and TCR features were additionally tested against progression-free survival and overall survival. In the same patients who had TCR sequencing, pretreatment tumors also underwent whole exome sequencing and RNA sequencing. An exploratory multi-omic analysis was conducted of the somatic, immune and clinical correlates of response to PD-L1 blockade with atezolizumab in urothelial cancer. Blood samples gave a median of 141,255 T cells and 77,000 or so unique TCRs, with a median clonality of approximately 0.078. Blood samples were analyzed at two time points: 3 weeks after treatment start (second dose) and 6 weeks after treatment start. Pretreatment tumor samples, along with matched peripheral blood collected serially before and after atezolizumab treatment, underwent TCR sequencing. Over 28 patients had pretreatment blood TCR-seq, about 24 had at least one posttreatment blood collection, and about 24 had tumor TCR-seq. About nine tenths of the roughly 29 patients were identified as males with urothelial cancer of bladder origin, and a prior smoking history was reported by 18 of 29 patients. An ECOG performance status of 0 or 1 was recorded for the patients, and 0 to 3 prior chemotherapy regimens had been received by the patients. Durable clinical benefit was achieved by nine patients and was not achieved by 20 patients.

What the authors observed across the whole study: Improved progression-free and overall survival was associated with having pretreatment peripheral blood TCR clonality below the median. Small sample size (n ≈ 30) and many exploratory analyses mean the results are intended to be hypothesis-generating. Greater expansion of tumor-associated TCR clones in peripheral blood 3 weeks after the start of treatment was observed in patients with durable benefit (n ≈ 22, p = 0.022).

Each PCR received spiked-in synthetic TCR analog templates so that absolute template abundance could be estimated from read counts. TCRbeta CDR3 regions were amplified from genomic DNA with bias-controlled V and J gene primers using the immunoSEQ assay. Sequencing of rearranged TCRbeta segments was done at approximately 20X coverage. From the authors' description of their analysis: Clustering was used to correct sequencing errors, and CDR3s were annotated against IMGT so that V, D and J genes could be assigned. Downstream analyses used only productive TCRbeta rearrangements, leaving out any out-of-frame or stop-codon sequences. Clonality was calculated as one minus the Shannon entropy normalized by the log of the number of unique productive sequences. Clones differing between time points or between blood and tumor were identified by Fisher's exact test with Benjamini-Hochberg correction at adjusted p below 0.01. TCRdb re-hosts the immuneACCESS table, in-frame sequences only. Its copies lack some clones; in the studies checked, an unresolved V gene accounts for under half of them, and the cause for the rest is not known. D and trimming were read from the DNA, whereas the V and J calls and clone size are those reported in that table. The table for this sample lists some 100,000 clones; about nine tenths of them were counted only once. The biggest ten clones account for around 0.9% of the sample.

This TCR came from an elderly woman with urothelial cancer. Sequenced here: PBMCs, sampled around atezolizumab (anti-PD-L1) treatment. The chain is encoded by TRBV2 joined to TRBJ2-7; a stretch of 9 junction bases matches TRBD1. The DNA is as follows: TGTGCCAGCTCTGGGACAGGGGAGCAGTACTTC. Its protein reads: CASSGTGEQYF. Outside the CDR3, residues come from the reference TRBV2 and TRBJ2-7 proteins, so the full variable domain is: EPEVTQTPSHQVTQMGQEVILRCVPISNHLYFYWYRQILGQKVEFLVSFYNNEISEKSEIFDDQFSVERPDGSNFTLKIRSTKLEDSAMYFCASSGTGEQYFGPGTRLTVT.